This T cell receptor beta chain was sequenced for a study of human T cells and chemical hapten exposure. Time point in this sample: pre-sensitization, week 0. Stated treatment: therapeutic diphenylcyclopropenone sensitization with weekly scalp DPC. Extraction of total RNA was performed on unfractionated whole blood. From germline, CDR1 is SGHDN and CDR2 FVKESK. The V segment lost 0 bases and the J segment 10 bases; nucleotides outside the gene matches: 18. CDR3 size: 18 residues. From the RACE reads, TCRdb called clonotypes with MiXCR, one entry per CDR3 protein. The sample consists of over 50,000 distinct CDR3 sequences, about 9.6% of them appearing once.

This receptor was taken from a woman between 25 and 40 years old with alopecia areata. Some clones in this sample may be carry-over from other donors' samples. The chain is built from TRBV14 and TRBJ2-1; 7 nucleotides align to TRBD2. The input for sequencing was whole blood, taken in connection with sensitization to the hapten diphenylcyclopropenone (DPC). The CDR3 DNA reads as TGTGCCAGCAGCCAAGAATTCTCTTCAGCGGGGCGGATCGAGGAGCAGTTCTTC. This codes for CASSQEFSSAGRIEEQFF.